This TCR beta chain was identified in a study of T-cell reconstitution after alpha-beta-depleted transplantation in children (dated by TCRdb to about 2016). About the study as a whole: The study quantitatively tracked T-cell immune reconstitution after TCRalphabeta/CD19-depleted allogeneic hematopoietic cell transplantation in children using TCR repertoire profiling. The research as a whole found: The high TCRbeta diversity at day 60 in some patients was ascribed to recipient T cells and intrathymic progenitors that had survived conditioning. The apparently early recovery of alphabetaT-cell counts about two months after transplant reportedly depended on only several hundred rapidly expanded clones that came from non-depleted graft cells. The frequencies of hyperexpanded clones fell over the following months, and after one year, T-cell counts and TCRbeta diversity were mostly attributed to newly produced T cells.

Taken from the germline V gene (reference sequence), the CDR1 and CDR2 loops are DFQATT and SNEGSKA. The CDR3 contains 13 residues, cysteine and phenylalanine counted. Of all the DNA, just the CDR3 is kept, 39 bases in frame from base 1. Trimming takes 1 base off V and 3 bases off J; junction bases not matched to a gene: 3. Library construction relied on PCR. The sequencer listed for this sample is Illumina HiSeq 2500. TCR libraries were prepared with molecular barcoding, using unique molecular identifiers to normalize TCRbeta repertoire quantification. TCRdb's own reprocessing of the public reads used fastp at Q25 and MiXCR and kept productive beta chains. Rows are combined by CDR3 protein, so each entry shows the most common genes and DNA. The sample contains about 500,000 distinct CDR3 sequences, more than 9.5% of them found a single time. The ten largest make up approximately 15% of the sample.

The treatment or condition label corresponds to: allogeneic hematopoietic cell transplantation with graft depleted of TCRalphabeta T cells and CD19 B cells. The children who served as transplant recipients had been given grafts of TCRalphabeta/CD19-depleted allogeneic hematopoietic cells. This clonotype was recorded a few times. It lacks a known antigen. Qualities for individual bases were not recorded, and no much larger clone is one base off. The sequence is built from TRBV20-1 and TRBJ2-7; TRBD1 matches 7 bases in the middle. The source was PBMCs, mostly from graft donor cells, collected 180 days after TCRalphabeta/CD19-depleted stem cell transplant. The receptor comes from a female patient aged 2-9 years who had a stem cell transplant for aplastic anemia, so the T cells may come from the graft donor. For the CDR3, the sequence is CSARARGIYEQYF. The base sequence is TGCAGTGCTAGAGCCAGGGGGATCTACGAGCAGTACTTC.